What follows describes a single T cell receptor beta chain. The sample originates from a study of shared T cell receptors in the human thymus. The data were produced by immunoSEQ multiplex PCR, yet TCRdb's version contains in-frame clones alone and is incomplete. The repertoire holds over 350,000 clones, with 95% as singletons. Looked up from germline, CDR1 is MNHNS and CDR2 is SASEGT. The CDR3 length is 15 residues. The V gene end was trimmed by 5 bases and the J gene end by 6 bases; junction bases not matched to a gene: 8. V gene TRBV6-1 combines with J gene TRBJ2-7; 12 bases are a match to TRBD1. The sequence came from a human donor. Material: thymocytes. The CDR3 reads CASSNRDRGLSEQYF. The CDR3 DNA reads as TGTGCCAGCAGTAACCGGGACAGGGGGCTAAGCGAGCAGTACTTC.